The 31 T cell receptor beta chains given below trace back to one sample, sequenced in a study of T cells in Graves' hyperthyroidism and ophthalmopathy. From RNA transcripts, TCR beta CDR3 regions were amplified. Primed by the HTBI set, a first-round RT-PCR was run on the TCR CDR3. TCRdb redid the calling of the multiplex PCR reads with MiXCR, one entry per CDR3 protein. The sample lists some 350,000 distinct CDR3 sequences; roughly 25% were seen once. The sequencing sample was made of blood. The source is a man aged 45-65 years with Graves' hyperthyroidism.

V usage is TRBV5-5 and J usage is TRBJ2-7; 13 nucleotides line up with TRBD2. The CDR3 consists of 17 residues. The V and J ends lost 0 bases and 6 bases, in that order; junction bases with no gene match: 9. Germline CDR1 reads SGHKS; CDR2 reads YYEKEE (reference sequence). The CDR3 sequence is CASSLVATGLAGVEQYF. DNA for the CDR3: TGTGCCAGCAGCTTGGTTGCCACCGGACTAGCGGGAGTCGAGCAGTACTTC.

This clonotype was observed many times. The gene calls are TRBV3-1 and TRBJ2-5; D perhaps matches TRBD2 (5 bases). The ends were cut back, 5 bases at V and 5 bases at J, with 9 bases in the middle. This CDR3 spans 12 amino acids. Germline CDR1 LGHDT, CDR2 YNNKEL (reference sequence). CDR3 sequence reads: CASSTLGETQYF. The DNA of the CDR3 is TGTGCCAGCAGCACACTAGGGGAGACCCAGTACTTC.

The chain has TRBV19 and TRBJ2-5; D call uncertain. V was clipped by 5 bases and J by 1 base, with 17 bases between them. Germline V lookup: CDR1 LNHDA, CDR2 SQIVND (reference sequence). The CDR3 has 16 amino acids. The CDR3: CASSAGSGSGQETQYF. The CDR3 DNA sequence: TGTGCCAGTAGTGCCGGGTCCGGGTCAGGCCAAGAGACCCAGTACTTC.

This clonotype was counted ten times or more. The J gene is TRBJ2-7, the V gene TRBV11-3, with D tentatively TRBD1 (6 bases). Germline CDR1 is SGHNT and CDR2 is YENEEA. V was clipped by 3 bases and J by 2 bases, with 14 bases between them. The CDR3 length is 15 residues. Here the CDR3 DNA reads TGTGCCAGCAGCTTGAGTGGGACACCCCCCTACGAGCAGTACTTC. As protein: CASSLSGTPPYEQYF.

The sample holds a few counts of this clonotype. V usage is TRBV7-9 and J usage is TRBJ2-5; D gene ambiguous. Per germline, CDR1 SEHNR and CDR2 FQNEAQ (reference sequence). Trimming removed 1 base at V and 5 bases at J, with 14 bases between. The CDR3 totals 15 residues. Here the CDR3 reads CASSLDREIGETQYF. The CDR3, as DNA: TGTGCCAGCAGCTTAGATAGGGAAATAGGGGAGACCCAGTACTTC.

V is TRBV28 and J is TRBJ2-3; 7 nucleotides match TRBD1. In germline, CDR1 is MDHEN, CDR2 SYDVKM. Germline trimming cut 5 bases from V and 6 bases from J; bases unmatched to any gene: 11. The CDR3 loop spans 15 amino acids. The CDR3 sequence: CASSRDRDGMDTQYF. The CDR3 nucleotides read TGTGCCAGCAGTCGAGACAGGGATGGAATGGATACGCAGTATTTT.

Details on this clonotype: This clone may be a read error of a much larger clone one base away. The chain uses TRBV7-7 and TRBJ2-1, with D perhaps TRBD2 (6 bases). Germline V gene data show CDR1 as SSHAT and CDR2 as FNYEAQ (reference sequence). This CDR3 is built from 15 residues. Here the CDR3 reads CASSHRDSGNDEQFF. CDR3 in DNA: TGTGCTAGCAGCCACCGGGACTCGGGGAACGATGAGCAGTTCTTC.

V usage is TRBV6-1 and J usage is TRBJ2-3; tentative D call: TRBD2 (6 bases). The CDR3 has 15 amino acids. Germline assignment: CDR1 MNHNS and CDR2 SASEGT. The V end lost 6 bases, the J end lost 0 bases, and 13 bases lay between the germline ends. CDR3 in DNA: TGTGCCAGCAGACGCGGGGATACTAGCACAGATACGCAGTATTTT. This sequence encodes CASRRGDTSTDTQYF.

As concerns this clonotype: A read error is likely, as this CDR3 ends without the conserved phenylalanine or tryptophan. This rearrangement joins TRBV18 to TRBJ2-5, with D tentatively TRBD2 (6 bases). CDR3 length: 13 amino acids. CDR1 and CDR2 from the germline V gene are KGHSH and LQKENI. V shed 6 bases and J shed 1 base, with 9 bases lying between them. DNA of the CDR3: TGTGCCAGCTCCCTCGGGGGCCAAGAGACCCAGTACCTC. Translating gives CASSLGGQETQYL.

V usage is TRBV28 and J usage is TRBJ1-4; TRBD1 matches at 8 bases. CDR1 is MDHEN and CDR2 is SYDVKM in the germline V gene. The V segment lost 4 bases and the J segment 6 bases; nucleotides outside the gene matches: 7. The CDR3 contains 15 residues. The CDR3 protein is CASSSPGQVYEKLFF. The CDR3 nucleotides are TGTGCCAGCAGTTCCCCGGGACAGGTGTATGAAAAACTGTTTTTT.

At least ten counts were recorded for this clonotype. The J gene is TRBJ2-1, the V gene TRBV11-2; 13 nucleotides agree with TRBD2. Germline lookup yields CDR1 SGHAT and CDR2 FQNNGV. The CDR3 consists of 19 residues. Germline trimming cut 0 bases from V and 7 bases from J; bases unmatched to any gene: 12. The CDR3 is CASSLDPLTGLAGFNEQFF. In DNA form, the CDR3 reads TGTGCCAGCAGCTTAGACCCCCTGACGGGACTAGCGGGATTTAATGAGCAGTTCTTC. The full variable domain, in which reference TRBV11-2 and TRBJ2-1 provide the parts outside the CDR3, is EAGVAQSPRYKIIEKRQSVAFWCNPISGHATLYWYQQILGQGPKLLIQFQNNGVVDDSQLPKDRFSAERLKGVDSTLKIQPAKLEDSAVYLCASSLDPLTGLAGFNEQFFGPGTRLTVL.

The chain couples TRBV28 to TRBJ2-5; D is ambiguous. CDR1 MDHEN and CDR2 SYDVKM come from the germline V gene. CDR3 size: 13 residues. The V end was cut by 2 bases, the J end by 11 bases, with 15 bases between. The DNA of the CDR3 is TGTGCCAGCAGTTTAGATGGGCTAGGACCGCAGTACTTC. Protein sequence: CASSLDGLGPQYF. The complete variable domain, with remaining parts taken from reference TRBV28 and TRBJ2-5, reads DVKVTQSSRYLVKRTGEKVFLECVQDMDHENMFWYRQDPGLGLRLIYFSYDVKMKEKGDIPEGYSVSREKKERFSLILESASTNQTSMYLCASSLDGLGPQYFGPGTRLLVL.

For the CDR3, the DNA is TGTGCCAGCAGCACTAGTGGGAGAGTCTTCTTC. Amino acid sequence: CASSTSGRVFF. The rearrangement joins TRBV3-1 to TRBJ2-1; a weak D match, TRBD2 (5 bases). The CDR3 runs to 11 residues. Between the trimmed V and J ends, which lost 5 bases and 16 bases, there was a span of 15 bases. Germline V CDR1 and CDR2: LGHDT, YNNKEL (reference sequence).

The CDR3 DNA is TGTGCCAGCCGGGAGGGGGGTCAAGCTTTCTTT. It yields the protein CASREGGQAFF. This sequence joins TRBV6-1 and TRBJ1-1, with D perhaps matching TRBD1 (6 bases). The germline V gene has CDR1 MNHNS and CDR2 SASEGT. The CDR3 sequence is 11 residues long. Trimming left V 8 bases short and J 9 bases short, with 13 bases between.

In this sample, this clonotype turned up a few times. The chain joins TRBV12-3 or TRBV12-4 to TRBJ1-2; 8 positions agree with TRBD1. The CDR3 loop spans 14 amino acids. With V trimmed by 4 bases and J by 2 bases, 3 bases remained unmatched. The CDR3 loop reads CASSSRTGNYGYTF. The DNA of the CDR3 is TGTGCCAGCAGTTCCCGGACAGGGAACTATGGCTACACCTTC.

This clonotype was seen ten or more times. The J gene is TRBJ2-7, the V gene TRBV7-2, with D perhaps assigned TRBD1 or TRBD2 (5 bases each). This CDR3 is 17 amino acids long. Per germline, CDR1 SGHTA and CDR2 FQGNSA. The V and J ends lost 1 base and 2 bases respectively, with 18 bases between them. This chain's CDR3 is CASSLEGSARVTYEQYF. CDR3 DNA: TGTGCCAGCAGCTTAGAGGGGAGTGCGCGGGTGACCTACGAGCAGTACTTC.

This clonotype has a handful of counts. The chain recombines TRBV28 with TRBJ2-2; D is undetermined. CDR1 and CDR2 from the germline V gene are MDHEN and SYDVKM. V gave up 5 bases and J gave up 9 bases, with 10 bases separating them. CDR3 size: 12 residues. DNA for the CDR3: TGTGCCAGCAGTCCCGGGTCCCGGGAGCTGTTTTTT. Encoded protein: CASSPGSRELFF. The variable domain in full, with the rest retrieved from reference TRBV28 and TRBJ2-2, is DVKVTQSSRYLVKRTGEKVFLECVQDMDHENMFWYRQDPGLGLRLIYFSYDVKMKEKGDIPEGYSVSREKKERFSLILESASTNQTSMYLCASSPGSRELFFGEGSRLTVL.

V is TRBV28 and J is TRBJ2-1; D remains unclear. Per the germline V gene, CDR1 is MDHEN and CDR2 is SYDVKM. With 4 bases removed from V and 4 bases from J, the gap between germline ends came to 11 bases. The CDR3 sequence is 14 residues long. The CDR3 region is CASSSLSRYNEQFF. CDR3 bases: TGTGCCAGCAGTTCCTTGAGCCGGTACAATGAGCAGTTCTTC.

The genes are TRBV7-2 and TRBJ1-2; 10 nucleotides match TRBD1. The CDR3 runs to 16 residues. The germline CDR1 and CDR2 sequences are SGHTA and FQGNSA. The ends lost 4 bases at V and 3 bases at J; junction bases unmatched: 8. The CDR3: CASSYSGQGVYYGYTF. DNA for the CDR3: TGTGCCAGCAGCTACTCAGGACAGGGGGTTTACTATGGCTACACCTTC.

The DNA for the CDR3 is TGTGCCTGGAGTGATAGCGGGGGGGCGTACGAGCAGTACTTC. This gives the protein CAWSDSGGAYEQYF. The chain uses TRBV30 and TRBJ2-7; 11 bases map to TRBD2. Germline CDR1 GTSNPN, CDR2 SVGIG (reference sequence). This CDR3 region has 14 residues. The trim removed 1 base at V and 4 bases at J, leaving 3 bases unmatched.

This clonotype was recorded a few times. This could be a read error, since a much larger clone is one nucleotide away. The chain combines TRBV29-1 with TRBJ2-1; a possible D gene is TRBD1 (7 bases). The tail of the sequence fits TRBJ2-7 better, so the J call may be wrong. The CDR3 runs 16 residues. The V gene's germline CDR1 is SQVTM and CDR2 ANQGSEA. The CDR3 loop is CSTKGAGISSYNEQYF. The CDR3 nucleotides are TGCAGCACGAAGGGGGCGGGGATTAGCTCCTACAATGAGCAGTACTTC.

This chain joins TRBV19 and TRBJ2-7; 11 nucleotides line up with TRBD2. The CDR3 length is 14 residues. CDR1 and CDR2 from the germline V gene are LNHDA and SQIVND (reference sequence). The J segment lost 3 bases and the V segment lost 3 bases, leaving 1 base of the junction unmatched. The CDR3 nucleotides are TGTGCCAGTAGTATTGGGACTAGCGGCTACGAGCAGTACTTC. Translation gives CASSIGTSGYEQYF. The full variable domain, its missing parts supplied by reference TRBV19 and TRBJ2-7, is DGGITQSPKYLFRKEGQNVTLSCEQNLNHDAMYWYRQDPGQGLRLIYYSQIVNDFQKGDIAEGYSVSREKKESFPLTVTSAQKNPTAFYLCASSIGTSGYEQYFGPGTRLTVT.

In its sample, this clonotype was seen many times. V and J are TRBV20-1 and TRBJ2-1; 7 bases are a match to TRBD1. The CDR3 contains 14 residues. Trimming removed 4 bases from V and 4 bases from J; junction bases left unmatched: 7. Germline V gene data show CDR1 as DFQATT and CDR2 as SNEGSKA (reference sequence). The CDR3 DNA follows: TGCAGTGCTAACCGGGACAGAGGATACAATGAGCAGTTCTTC. Amino acids: CSANRDRGYNEQFF.

The gene calls are TRBV7-3 and TRBJ1-2, with 8 nucleotides matching TRBD1. Losses at the gene ends were 1 base for V and 6 bases for J; bases not matched to a gene: 10. The germline CDR1 and CDR2 sequences are SGHTA and FQGTGA. This CDR3 contains 16 residues. The CDR3: CASSLSPQGARDGYTF. The CDR3 coding sequence is TGTGCCAGCAGCTTAAGCCCTCAGGGGGCGCGGGATGGCTACACCTTC.

This clonotype was counted between two and nine times. The genes are TRBV7-9 and TRBJ2-6; D gene ambiguous. The length of the CDR3 is 15 residues. The V end was cut by 5 bases, the J end by 4 bases, with 12 bases between. Per germline, CDR1 SEHNR and CDR2 FQNEAQ (reference sequence). The CDR3 sequence is CASSPRVAGANVLTF. For the CDR3, the DNA is TGTGCCAGCAGCCCCCGAGTAGCAGGGGCCAACGTCCTGACTTTC. Complete variable domain (other parts from reference TRBV7-9 and TRBJ2-6): DTGVSQNPRHKITKRGQNVTFRCDPISEHNRLYWYRQTLGQGPEFLTYFQNEAQLEKSRLLSDRFSAERPKGSFSTLEIQRTEQGDSAMYLCASSPRVAGANVLTFGAGSRLTVL.

The V gene is TRBV28, the J gene TRBJ1-4; D is perhaps TRBD1 (5 bases). The V end was cut by 6 bases, the J end by 9 bases, with 29 bases between. The germline V gene encodes CDR1 MDHEN and CDR2 SYDVKM. The length of the CDR3 is 18 residues. The CDR3 loop is CASSLLYSPGGVGKKLFF. In DNA, the CDR3 is TGTGCCAGCAGCCTTCTATACTCCCCGGGGGGTGTTGGGAAAAAACTGTTTTTT.

To note about this clonotype: An end of the junction does not agree with germline; a read error may underlie this. This sequence joins TRBV6-2 or TRBV6-3 and TRBJ1-1; weak D call: TRBD1 (6 bases). Looked up from germline, CDR1 is MNHEY and CDR2 is SVGEGT. The CDR3 loop spans 16 amino acids. This chain's CDR3 is CASSIPGQSWNIEAFF. The CDR3 bases are TGTGCCAGCAGTATTCCCGGACAGAGTTGGAACATTGAAGCTTTCTTT.

This clonotype was seen a few times. This chain uses TRBV20-1 with TRBJ2-7; no definite D call. This CDR3 has 14 residues. Germline V gene lookup returns CDR1 DFQATT and CDR2 SNEGSKA (reference sequence). With 2 bases removed from V and 2 bases from J, the gap between germline ends came to 13 bases. The CDR3 reads CSARKRDSAYEQYF. DNA of the CDR3: TGCAGTGCTAGAAAAAGAGACTCTGCCTACGAGCAGTACTTC.

CDR3 loop: CASSQETIGWAGELFF. CDR3 bases: TGTGCCAGCAGCCAAGAAACAATCGGATGGGCCGGGGAGCTGTTTTTT. The rearrangement uses TRBV4-2 and TRBJ2-2, with unresolved D. CDR1 is LGHNA and CDR2 is YNFKEQ in the germline V gene. V was cut by 0 bases and J by 6 bases, with 14 bases left in between. The CDR3 has 16 amino acids.

This clonotype was observed a few times. The chain couples TRBV4-2 to TRBJ1-2, with a tentative D call TRBD1 (5 bases). The length of the CDR3 is 15 residues. CDR1 is LGHNA and CDR2 is YNFKEQ in the germline V gene. The V end was cut by 6 bases, the J end by 5 bases, with 19 bases between. The CDR3 region has the DNA TGTGCCAGCAGACCCTGGGGCACCCCCGAATATGGCTACACCTTC. It is translated as CASRPWGTPEYGYTF.

The chain carries TRBV12-3 or TRBV12-4 and TRBJ1-6; no definite D call. This CDR3 comprises 15 residues. Trimming stripped 3 bases from V and 14 bases from J, with 20 bases between. CDR3 loop: CASSLEGGIVRSLHF. The CDR3 DNA reads TGTGCCAGCAGTTTGGAGGGCGGGATTGTTCGATCCCTCCACTTT.